This TCR beta chain derives from a study of OX40 agonist ivuxolimab in advanced cancers. About the research overall: Previous treatment with anti-PD-1, anti-PD-L1 or anti-CTLA-4 therapy was allowed; about 37% had received some.

Repertoires were generated with immunoSEQ multiplex PCR, while TCRdb's copy carries only in-frame clones and drops some. The sample carries 65,000 to 100,000 clones, approximately 79% recorded once. As concerns this clone: Its antigen is unknown.

Anyone with autoimmune disease history or systemic immunosuppression was excluded. Study-level points and caveats: At 0.1-3.0 mg/kg, partial responders had clonal expansion among the lowest observed. At 0.1 to 3.0 mg/kg, clonal expansion of CD4+ and CD8+ blood T cells had occurred by week 6.

The germline V gene encodes CDR1 LGHNA and CDR2 YSLEER. Deletions cut 3 bases from V and 4 bases from J, with 15 bases between. This CDR3 comprises 15 residues. Material: CD4+ or CD8+ T cells sorted from blood, obtained in a trial of the OX40 agonist ivuxolimab. The source is an adult with an advanced solid tumor such as melanoma, head and neck, liver or kidney cancer. The chain couples TRBV4-3 to TRBJ1-2; D unclear. The CDR3 here is CASSQQRDLLYGYTF. The DNA of the CDR3 is TGCGCCAGCAGCCAGCAAAGGGATTTGCTCTATGGCTACACCTTC.